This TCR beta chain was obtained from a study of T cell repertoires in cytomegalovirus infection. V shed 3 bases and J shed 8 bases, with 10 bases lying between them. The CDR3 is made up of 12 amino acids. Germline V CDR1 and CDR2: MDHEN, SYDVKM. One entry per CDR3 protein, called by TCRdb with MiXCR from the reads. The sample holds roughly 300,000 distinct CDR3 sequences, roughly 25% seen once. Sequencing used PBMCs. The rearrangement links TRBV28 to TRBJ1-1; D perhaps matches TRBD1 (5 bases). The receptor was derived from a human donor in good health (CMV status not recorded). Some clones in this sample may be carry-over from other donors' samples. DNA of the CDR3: TGTGCCAGCAGTTTGGGGCCGAGGGAAGCTTTCTTT. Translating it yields CASSLGPREAFF.